The 13 T cell receptor beta chains below all came from one sample that was sequenced in a study of identical twins. A single record per CDR3 protein comes from TCRdb applying MiXCR to the 5' RACE reads. In the table there are about 240,000 distinct CDR3 sequences, about 7.5% of which are singletons. The sample was also reused in another study, on yellow fever vaccine responses in identical twins.

Sequenced sample: CD8+ T cells sorted from blood. The receptors originated from a woman between 18 and 30 years old in good health.

The CDR3: CASSSTRGISREQYF. In nucleotides, the CDR3 is TGTGCCAGCAGCTCTACCAGGGGGATAAGTCGCGAGCAGTACTTC. V gene TRBV5-5 combines with J gene TRBJ2-7, with 7 bases fitting TRBD1. V gave up 3 bases and J gave up 6 bases; unmatched junction bases: 12. CDR3 length equals 15 residues. Per the germline V gene, CDR1 is SGHKS and CDR2 is YYEKEE (reference sequence).

This clonotype was counted at least ten times. The chain joins TRBV11-2 to TRBJ2-1, with a weak D call TRBD2 (6 bases). The CDR3 contains 16 residues. Trimming shortened V by 0 bases and J by 4 bases, and 13 bases separated the two germline ends. Germline V gene lookup returns CDR1 SGHAT and CDR2 FQNNGV. The CDR3 DNA reads TGTGCCAGCAGCTTAGATCTGACGGGGGTTTACAATGAGCAGTTCTTC. It codes for CASSLDLTGVYNEQFF.

This clonotype was seen a handful of times. The chain carries TRBV11-1 and TRBJ1-1; 11 nucleotides agree with TRBD1. This CDR3 spans 18 amino acids. The J segment lost 0 bases and the V segment lost 0 bases, leaving 6 bases of the junction unmatched. The germline V gene has CDR1 SGHAT and CDR2 FQDESV (reference sequence). The CDR3 DNA is TGTGCCAGCAGCTTAGCGCTGGGACAGGGGGTCTTGAACACTGAAGCTTTCTTT. Its translation is CASSLALGQGVLNTEAFF.

Remarks on this clonotype: A read error is possible here, since a much larger clone lies one base away. This chain connects TRBV24-1 to TRBJ2-2; D possibly corresponds to TRBD1 (6 bases). The CDR3 loop spans 13 amino acids. From germline, CDR1 is KGHDR and CDR2 SFDVKD. This chain's CDR3 is CPTSDNRAGELFF. The CDR3 DNA reads as TGTCCCACCAGTGACAACAGGGCCGGGGAGCTGTTTTTT.

Only a few counts were recorded for this clonotype. This chain joins TRBV2 and TRBJ1-2; TRBD1 is a possible D gene (6 bases). Trimming took 11 bases from V and 8 from J, leaving 21 bases between them. This CDR3 comprises 13 residues. Germline loops: CDR1 SNHLY, CDR2 FYNNEI. The CDR3, as DNA: TGTGCCGCCCTGGGGGGGGCAATGGGAGGCTACACCTTC. It translates to CAALGGAMGGYTF.

In its sample, this clonotype was seen many times. The V and J genes are TRBV5-1 and TRBJ1-2; D is undetermined. This CDR3 region has 11 residues. Per the germline V gene, CDR1 is SGHRS and CDR2 is YFSETQ. V was shortened by 4 bases and J by 5 bases, with 6 bases between the two germline ends. The CDR3 DNA reads TGCGCCAGCAGCGGCGGATATGGCTACACCTTC. Its translation is CASSGGYGYTF.

This clonotype occurred many times. V and J are TRBV7-9 and TRBJ2-3, with a tentative D call TRBD1 (5 bases). The CDR3 runs to 15 residues. Germline V gene lookup returns CDR1 SEHNR and CDR2 FQNEAQ (reference sequence). With 2 bases removed from V and 0 bases from J, the gap between germline ends came to 9 bases. The CDR3 coding sequence is TGTGCCAGCAGCTTATCTACAGGTAGCACAGATACGCAGTATTTT. Protein product: CASSLSTGSTDTQYF.

The genes are TRBV20-1 and TRBJ2-3, with D perhaps TRBD2 (7 bases). Germline CDR1 DFQATT, CDR2 SNEGSKA (reference sequence). Trimming took off 0 bases at V and 5 bases at J, with 18 bases between the two ends. The CDR3 loop spans 16 amino acids. CDR3 sequence reads: CSAREGIAGAIDTQYF. In DNA form, the CDR3 reads TGCAGTGCTAGAGAGGGCATTGCGGGGGCGATAGATACGCAGTATTTT.

This chain uses TRBV6-1 with TRBJ2-2; TRBD1 aligns across 9 bases. J lost 5 bases, V lost 10 bases, and 8 bases had no gene match. The CDR3 totals 14 residues. Germline lookup yields CDR1 MNHNS and CDR2 SASEGT. The CDR3 protein is CAIGIGQGTGELFF. The CDR3 DNA reads TGTGCCATCGGGATAGGACAGGGGACCGGGGAGCTGTTTTTT.

This clonotype was seen ten or more times. For the CDR3, the DNA is TGTGCCAGCAGTTACTTTGGGACTAGCGTTAACACCGGGGAGCTGTTTTTT. It translates to CASSYFGTSVNTGELFF. The V gene is TRBV6-5, the J gene TRBJ2-2; TRBD2 agrees at 10 bases. V shed 1 base, J shed 2 bases, and the junction held 4 bases outside the gene matches. Per the germline V gene, CDR1 is MNHEY and CDR2 is SVGAGI. This CDR3 region has 17 residues.

This clonotype was found many times. This chain links TRBV15 with TRBJ2-3; TRBD1 might be the D (5 bases). V was clipped by 0 bases and J by 0 bases, with 7 bases between them. This CDR3 is built from 15 residues. Germline V gene lookup returns CDR1 LNHNV and CDR2 YYDKDF (reference sequence). The CDR3 nucleotides are TGTGCCACCAGCAGAGAGACAGTAAGCACAGATACGCAGTATTTT. It encodes CATSRETVSTDTQYF.

This clonotype has at least ten counts. V gene TRBV5-5 combines with J gene TRBJ2-7; TRBD1 aligns across 12 bases. The junction had 5 bases not matched to a gene; V was cut back by 3 bases and J by 1 base. CDR3 length equals 16 residues. From germline, CDR1 is SGHKS and CDR2 YYEKEE (reference sequence). The DNA of the CDR3 is TGTGCCAGCAGCTCGGGACAGGGGGCGCGGTCCTACGAGCAGTACTTC. It is translated as CASSSGQGARSYEQYF.

This clonotype was counted at least ten times. This sequence joins TRBV28 and TRBJ2-1; D remains ambiguous. CDR3 length: 16 residues. Germline V CDR1 and CDR2: MDHEN, SYDVKM. V shed 7 bases and J shed 0 bases, with 16 bases lying between them. CDR3: CASTLIGPSSYNEQFF. The CDR3 DNA sequence: TGTGCCAGCACCCTGATCGGCCCTAGCTCCTACAATGAGCAGTTCTTC.